A selection of T cell receptor beta chains follows, all from one sample in a study of naive and memory T cell subsets. Each CDR3 protein is one row after TCRdb ran MiXCR on the UMI-ligation and nested PCR reads. The sample holds roughly 140,000 distinct CDR3 sequences, approximately 17% seen once. Sequenced material: naive CD4+ T cells from blood. These receptor sequences come from a human donor in good health. CDR3s leave out the opening cysteine and the closing phenylalanine or tryptophan. Fields, in order: V gene, CDR3 length, J gene, CDR3 protein.

TRBV7-2	17	TRBJ2-3	ASSLASRRTSGPRDTQY
TRBV5-4	14	TRBJ1-1	ASSLQGRVSGAEAF
TRBV18	14	TRBJ1-4	ASSPRTAGLSEKLF
TRBV27	14	TRBJ2-4	ASSSGGTLAKNIQY
TRBV20-1	16	TRBJ2-2	SARMVQGRLAGTGELF
TRBV5-1	13	TRBJ2-2	ASSLVGLDTGELF
TRBV7-9	12	TRBJ2-1	ASSRDSLYNEQF
TRBV14	13	TRBJ2-1	ASSQRDPRSDEQF
TRBV6-2/TRBV6-3	13	TRBJ1-5	ASSSFGQGKQPQH
TRBV28	13	TRBJ2-1	ASSWTQAIYNEQF
TRBV20-1	12	TRBJ2-2	SAKDRGNTGELF
TRBV2	11	TRBJ1-2	ASSTHSGYGYT
TRBV7-2	13	TRBJ2-1	ASSLVAGVLGEQF
TRBV20-1	11	TRBJ1-1	SASRTGGLEAF
TRBV6-5	12	TRBJ2-3	ASRGGISTDTQY
TRBV3-1	14	TRBJ2-3	ASSQRAGGPADTQY
TRBV2	14	TRBJ2-1	ASSEAGLAGGNEQF
TRBV7-2	16	TRBJ2-1	ASSLPPALAGIYNEQF
TRBV30	10	TRBJ2-1	AWRQTYNEQF
TRBV7-7	13	TRBJ2-1	ASSFIGGSLNEQF
TRBV5-1	9	TRBJ2-7	ASKREYEQY
TRBV6-1	13	TRBJ2-2	ATPLAGDFTGELF
TRBV4-2	14	TRBJ2-5	ASSQVWGTDQETQY
TRBV3-1	13	TRBJ2-3	ASSQTSGASYTQY
TRBV5-1	15	TRBJ2-1	ASSRLPQGAGVNEQF
TRBV12-3/TRBV12-4	11	TRBJ2-7	ASSGGQGAKQY
TRBV3-1	13	TRBJ2-1	ASSQERSSYNEQF
TRBV29-1	10	TRBJ2-7	SSKTSNYEQY
TRBV18	15	TRBJ1-2	ASSPRETTFSAYGYT
TRBV5-4	13	TRBJ2-5	ASSLDPERKETQY
TRBV6-2/TRBV6-3	12	TRBJ2-5	ASRPGWGEETQY
TRBV14	12	TRBJ2-7	ASSPWTGGLEQY
TRBV7-9	11	TRBJ1-6	ASSGTGNSPLH
TRBV29-1	12	TRBJ2-2	SVGQGPNTGELF
TRBV5-6	12	TRBJ2-5	ASSLMAIEETQY
TRBV5-1	18	TRBJ2-7	ASSKPPGTSGGGFPYEQY
TRBV4-1	15	TRBJ2-7	ASSQNEGGPISYEQY